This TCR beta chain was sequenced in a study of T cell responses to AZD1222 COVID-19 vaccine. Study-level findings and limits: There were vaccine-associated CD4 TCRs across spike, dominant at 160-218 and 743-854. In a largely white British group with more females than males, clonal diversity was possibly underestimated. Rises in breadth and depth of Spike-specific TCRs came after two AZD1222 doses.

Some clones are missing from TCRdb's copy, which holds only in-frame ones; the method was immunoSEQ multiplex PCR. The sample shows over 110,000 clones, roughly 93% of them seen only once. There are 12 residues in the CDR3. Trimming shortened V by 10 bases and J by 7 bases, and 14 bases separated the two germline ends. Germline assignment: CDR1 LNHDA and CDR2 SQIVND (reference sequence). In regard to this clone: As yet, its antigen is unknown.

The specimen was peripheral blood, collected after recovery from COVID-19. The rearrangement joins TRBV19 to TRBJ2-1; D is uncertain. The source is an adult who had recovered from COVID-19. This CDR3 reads CATRSFANEQFF. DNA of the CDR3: TGTGCCACCCGATCGTTTGCAAATGAGCAGTTCTTC.